The 16 T cell receptor beta chains below were found in one sample sequenced in a study of blood T cells in healthy people across ages. Next came a second PCR, run for about 7 to 12 cycles, which used a sample-barcoded 5' primer along with a J-beta primer mix. Each CDR3 protein is one row after TCRdb ran MiXCR on the 5' RACE reads. In the table there are roughly 800,000 distinct CDR3 sequences, about 34% of which are singletons. The specimen was blood. The receptors derive from a man aged 18 to 30 in good health.

The V gene is TRBV29-1, the J gene TRBJ2-7; 7 bases are shared with TRBD1. The CDR3 totals 12 residues. Germline V lookup: CDR1 SQVTM, CDR2 ANQGSEA. The V gene end was trimmed by 1 base and the J gene end by 5 bases; junction bases not matched to a gene: 2. CDR3 DNA: TGCAGCGTTGAAGCCGACAGGGACGAGCAGTACTTC. It is translated as CSVEADRDEQYF.

This clonotype came up a few times. The chain joins TRBV27 to TRBJ1-2, with D perhaps TRBD1 (5 bases). Germline lookup yields CDR1 MNHEY and CDR2 SMNVEV (reference sequence). The ends were cut back, 7 bases at V and 5 bases at J, with 23 bases in the middle. This CDR3 has 16 amino acids. CDR3 protein: CASKESFAGGVYGYTF. The CDR3 coding sequence is TGTGCCAGCAAAGAAAGCTTCGCGGGAGGGGTGTATGGCTACACCTTC.

This clonotype was seen only a few times. The chain recombines TRBV7-2 with TRBJ2-3, with 7 bases fitting TRBD1. V lost 4 bases, J lost 1 base, and 11 bases stayed unmatched. CDR3 size: 17 residues. Germline CDR1 is SGHTA and CDR2 is FQGNSA. CDR3 amino acids: CASSSQTTGTGTDTQYF. In DNA form, the CDR3 reads TGTGCCAGCAGCTCGCAGACTACAGGGACAGGCACAGATACGCAGTATTTT.

The chain has TRBV20-1 and TRBJ2-7, with D perhaps TRBD1 or TRBD2 (5 bases each). The germline V gene has CDR1 DFQATT and CDR2 SNEGSKA (reference sequence). The CDR3 loop spans 17 amino acids. Trimming took off 3 bases at V and 5 bases at J, with 26 bases between the two ends. The CDR3 region is CSARRRGRERVSDEQYF. CDR3 coding DNA: TGCAGTGCTAGGCGCCGGGGACGGGAACGAGTGTCCGACGAGCAGTACTTC.

V and J are TRBV4-1 and TRBJ1-1, with TRBD1 as a possible D gene (5 bases). Germline V CDR1 and CDR2: MGHRA, YSYEKL. The CDR3 loop spans 16 amino acids. Trimming took off 1 base at V and 0 bases at J, with 12 bases between the two ends. The chain's CDR3 is CASSQGPRGLNTEAFF. The CDR3 DNA is TGCGCCAGCAGCCAAGGCCCCCGGGGCTTGAACACTGAAGCTTTCTTT.

In its sample, this clonotype was seen many times. As DNA, the CDR3 is TGTGCCAGCAGCCAATGGCAGGGAAGCTCCTACAATGAGCAGTTCTTC. This gives the protein CASSQWQGSSYNEQFF. This rearrangement joins TRBV4-2 to TRBJ2-1; TRBD1 might be the D (5 bases). Looked up from germline, CDR1 is LGHNA and CDR2 is YNFKEQ. The CDR3 covers 16 residues. Trimming took off 2 bases at V and 0 bases at J, with 11 bases between the two ends.

This chain connects TRBV10-3 to TRBJ1-1; D is ambiguous. This CDR3 comprises 15 residues. Trimming took off 2 bases at V and 5 bases at J, with 15 bases between the two ends. Germline CDR1 ENHRY, CDR2 SYGVKD. CDR3 in amino acids: CAISEMGWGGTEAFF. CDR3 bases: TGTGCCATCAGTGAGATGGGGTGGGGTGGTACTGAAGCTTTCTTT.

This rearrangement joins TRBV6-4 to TRBJ2-3; D might be TRBD1 or TRBD2, each matching 6 bases. This CDR3 has 16 residues. The germline V and J ends were trimmed by 0 bases and 2 bases, with 12 bases remaining between them. The germline V gene has CDR1 MRHNA and CDR2 SNTAGT. The CDR3 DNA sequence: TGTGCCAGCAGTGACTCCGACACGGGGGCCACAGATACGCAGTATTTT. This codes for CASSDSDTGATDTQYF.

This clonotype was seen a few times. This chain joins TRBV20-1 and TRBJ1-1, with unresolved D. The CDR3 is made up of 15 amino acids. V was cut by 0 bases and J by 6 bases, with 17 bases left in between. Germline V gene lookup returns CDR1 DFQATT and CDR2 SNEGSKA (reference sequence). The CDR3: CSARDQRRRISEAFF. The CDR3 coding sequence is TGCAGTGCTAGAGATCAACGGCGACGTATCTCTGAAGCTTTCTTT.

This clonotype was detected only a few times. This chain joins TRBV9 and TRBJ2-3; 14 bases agree with TRBD2. J lost 2 bases, V lost 4 bases, and 6 bases had no gene match. The CDR3 extends over 17 amino acids. Germline values: CDR1 SGDLS, CDR2 YYNGEE. CDR3 nucleotide sequence: TGTGCCAGCAGCCCACGGACTAGCGGGGGGCCCACAGATACGCAGTATTTT. Translated: CASSPRTSGGPTDTQYF.

This clonotype was detected many times. The chain links TRBV10-2 to TRBJ2-7; D is ambiguous. The V gene lost 0 bases and the J gene lost 3 bases, with 6 bases spanning the gap. The CDR3 has 13 residues. In germline, CDR1 is WSHSY, CDR2 SAAADI. The CDR3 spells CASSESRNYEQYF. Here the CDR3 DNA reads TGCGCCAGCAGTGAGTCTCGCAACTACGAGCAGTACTTC.

This clonotype was found many times. The rearrangement uses TRBV4-3 and TRBJ2-3; D is unclear. This CDR3 spans 15 amino acids. V lost 4 bases and J lost 0, with 11 bases in between. In germline, CDR1 is LGHNA, CDR2 YSLEER. CDR3 in DNA: TGCGCCAGCAGCCGTGGTGGTGAGAGCACAGATACGCAGTATTTT. Its protein product is CASSRGGESTDTQYF.

This clonotype occurred a few times. This chain connects TRBV5-1 to TRBJ1-4; no reliable D call. Germline CDR1 SGHRS, CDR2 YFSETQ. The CDR3 is 16 residues long. V dropped 0 bases and J dropped 0 bases, with 9 bases sitting between them. The CDR3 nucleotides are TGCGCCAGCAGCTTGGAAGGTTCTGCAACTAATGAAAAACTGTTTTTT. Translating gives CASSLEGSATNEKLFF.

The CDR3 loop reads CSAPDLRAPDTQYF. The CDR3 DNA follows: TGCAGTGCCCCGGACCTAAGGGCCCCAGATACGCAGTATTTT. The V and J genes are TRBV20-1 and TRBJ2-3, with unresolved D. CDR1 and CDR2 from the germline V gene are DFQATT and SNEGSKA (reference sequence). The length of the CDR3 is 14 residues. The ends were cut back, 6 bases at V and 4 bases at J, with 17 bases in the middle.

There are a few counts of this clonotype. CDR3 in DNA: TGCGCCAGCAGCGTTGACAGGGGCGAACTCACTGAAGCTTTCTTT. This translates into CASSVDRGELTEAFF. The gene calls are TRBV5-1 and TRBJ1-1, with 8 bases aligning to TRBD1. The V and J ends lost 4 bases and 4 bases, in that order; junction bases with no gene match: 9. The CDR3 extends over 15 amino acids. In germline, CDR1 is SGHRS, CDR2 YFSETQ.

This clonotype was picked up many times. The chain has TRBV29-1 and TRBJ2-1, with D tentatively TRBD2 (6 bases). There are 13 residues in the CDR3. V lost 6 bases, J lost 6 bases, and 15 bases lay in between. Per the germline V gene, CDR1 is SQVTM and CDR2 is ANQGSEA. The chain's CDR3 is CSVAGGTANEQFF. DNA for the CDR3: TGCAGCGTCGCAGGCGGGACTGCCAATGAGCAGTTCTTC.